A single sample gave rise to the 20 T cell receptor beta chains below, sequenced in a study of T cells in Graves' hyperthyroidism and ophthalmopathy. TCR beta CDR3 region amplification was performed from RNA transcripts. The HTBI primer set drove a first-round RT-PCR of the TCR CDR3. TCRdb reprocessed the multiplex PCR reads via MiXCR and lists one record per CDR3 protein. The repertoire holds approximately 430,000 distinct CDR3 sequences, with roughly 14% as singletons. The sequenced sample consisted of blood. These receptors were taken from a young man with Graves' ophthalmopathy.

This clonotype was recorded only once. Just one base apart from a much larger clone, this may be a read error. This chain uses TRBV24-1 with TRBJ2-5, with 8 bases fitting TRBD2. V lost 9 bases to trimming and J lost 5 bases; unmatched junction nucleotides: 10. Germline V gene sequence: CDR1 KGHDR, CDR2 SFDVKD. This CDR3 has 14 amino acids. The CDR3 nucleotides read TGTGCCACCGGTAGTCGGGGGGGCCTTGAGACCCAGTACTTC. Protein: CATGSRGGLETQYF.

This clonotype was seen only a few times. The CDR3 sequence is CASSLEGYSYEQYF. The CDR3 bases are TGTGCCAGCAGTTTGGAGGGATACTCCTACGAGCAGTACTTC. The V gene is TRBV27, the J gene TRBJ2-7, with D possibly being TRBD2 (6 bases). V lost 3 bases to trimming and J lost 0 bases, with 9 bases between them. The V gene's germline CDR1 is MNHEY and CDR2 SMNVEV (reference sequence). This CDR3 is 14 amino acids long.

The V call is TRBV9, the J call TRBJ2-1; TRBD2 aligns across 8 bases. Germline V gene lookup returns CDR1 SGDLS and CDR2 YYNGEE. Trimming cost V 8 bases and J 7 bases; bases outside gene matches: 11. The CDR3 has 14 amino acids. The CDR3 protein is CASGGLGSGNEQFF. The CDR3, as DNA: TGTGCCAGTGGGGGACTAGGGAGTGGAAATGAGCAGTTCTTC.

In this sample, this clonotype turned up a few times. Since a much larger clone is just one base distant, this may be a read error. This chain links TRBV12-3 or TRBV12-4 with TRBJ1-1; no definite D call. This CDR3 region has 13 residues. CDR3 sequence reads: CASSFFRNTEAVF. The CDR3 DNA reads as TGTGCCAGCAGTTTTTTCCGGAACACTGAAGCTGTCTTT.

This clonotype was counted many times. The chain recombines TRBV5-1 with TRBJ2-1, with D possibly TRBD2 on 5 matching bases. Trimming left V 4 bases short and J 0 bases short, with 11 bases between. Germline V CDR1 and CDR2: SGHRS, YFSETQ. The CDR3 length is 15 residues. The CDR3 sequence is CASSIAYSSYNEQFF. The CDR3 DNA reads TGCGCCAGCAGCATAGCGTACAGCTCCTACAATGAGCAGTTCTTC.

This clonotype was recorded at least ten times. The genes are TRBV7-2 and TRBJ1-1; no reliable D call. This CDR3 is built from 17 residues. Trimming took off 5 bases at V and 4 bases at J, with 23 bases between the two ends. The V gene's germline CDR1 is SGHTA and CDR2 FQGNSA. The CDR3 protein is CASSVKSRGIPLTEAFF. DNA of the CDR3: TGTGCCAGCAGCGTCAAGAGTCGGGGAATCCCCCTCACTGAAGCTTTCTTT. The full variable domain, completed using reference TRBV7-2 and TRBJ1-1, is GAGVSQSPSNKVTEKGKDVELRCDPISGHTALYWYRQSLGQGLEFLIYFQGNSAPDKSGLPSDRFSAERTGGSVSTLTIQRTQQEDSAVYLCASSVKSRGIPLTEAFFGQGTRLTVV.

This clonotype was observed a few times. The genes are TRBV12-3 or TRBV12-4 and TRBJ2-2; D remains unclear. V lost 8 bases, J lost 3 bases, and 10 bases lay in between. The CDR3 consists of 13 residues. CDR3 residues: CASFLEYTGELFF. For the CDR3, the DNA is TGTGCCAGCTTTTTGGAGTACACCGGGGAGCTGTTTTTT.

This clonotype was found many times. This sequence joins TRBV13 and TRBJ1-2; tentatively, D is TRBD1 (5 bases). The CDR3 is made up of 12 amino acids. Trimming took 0 bases from V and 10 from J, leaving 9 bases between them. CDR1 is PRHDT and CDR2 is FYEKMQ in the germline V gene (reference sequence). The CDR3 DNA is TGTGCCAGCAGCTTAGGCAGAGGGGACTACACCTTC. Translating gives CASSLGRGDYTF. The whole variable domain, remainder taken from reference TRBV13 and TRBJ1-2, is AAGVIQSPRHLIKEKRETATLKCYPIPRHDTVYWYQQGPGQDPQFLISFYEKMQSDKGSIPDRFSAQQFSDYHSELNMSSLELGDSALYFCASSLGRGDYTFGSGTRLTVV.

This chain uses TRBV27 with TRBJ2-3; D is possibly TRBD2 (7 bases). Germline loops: CDR1 MNHEY, CDR2 SMNVEV (reference sequence). V was cut by 2 bases and J by 4 bases, with 19 bases left in between. The CDR3 consists of 17 residues. CDR3: CASSLGVWGGTADTQYF. DNA for the CDR3: TGTGCCAGCAGTTTAGGGGTTTGGGGGGGCACGGCAGATACGCAGTATTTT.

This clonotype occurred a few times. The chain employs TRBV5-6 and TRBJ2-6; TRBD2 is a possible D gene (5 bases). Germline lookup yields CDR1 SGHDT and CDR2 YYEEEE. There are 16 residues in the CDR3. V was shortened by 4 bases and J by 4 bases, with 15 bases between the two germline ends. In DNA, the CDR3 is TGTGCCAGCAGCGCGGGCCCCTCATCCGGGGCCAACGTCCTGACTTTC. Residues: CASSAGPSSGANVLTF.

The table lists this clonotype with a few counts. J is TRBJ1-6 and V is TRBV5-1; TRBD1 aligns across 7 bases. Germline values: CDR1 SGHRS, CDR2 YFSETQ. The CDR3 totals 14 residues. V was clipped by 3 bases and J by 9 bases; unmatched bases: 6. CDR3 sequence (DNA): TGCGCCAGCAGCTCCGGACAGGAGGTTTCACCCCTCCACTTT. It encodes CASSSGQEVSPLHF.

At least ten counts were recorded for this clonotype. The chain joins TRBV6-5 to TRBJ2-3, with 13 bases fitting TRBD2. Germline CDR1 reads MNHEY; CDR2 reads SVGAGI. This CDR3 comprises 16 residues. V lost 0 bases to trimming and J lost 5 bases; unmatched junction nucleotides: 2. The DNA for the CDR3 is TGTGCCAGCAGTTACTCAACTAGCGGGGGGGGAGATACGCAGTATTTT. Amino acid sequence: CASSYSTSGGGDTQYF.

The sample holds a few counts of this clonotype. The CDR3 nucleotides read TGCAGTGCTAGAGAGAGGAGAGCTCTAGGGAACACCGGGGAGCTGTTTTTT. Translating it yields CSARERRALGNTGELFF. This chain links TRBV20-1 with TRBJ2-2; D is uncertain. This CDR3 is 17 amino acids long. Trimming cost V 0 bases and J 1 base, with 15 bases left between them. Germline-derived CDR1 and CDR2 are DFQATT and SNEGSKA (reference sequence).

This clonotype was detected a few times. The chain has TRBV20-1 and TRBJ2-2; 8 bases are a match to TRBD2. There are 15 residues in the CDR3. Germline assignment: CDR1 DFQATT and CDR2 SNEGSKA (reference sequence). Trimming removed 1 base from V and 3 bases from J; junction bases left unmatched: 4. The CDR3 spells CSARGVAGYTGELFF. CDR3 coding DNA: TGCAGTGCTAGAGGGGTAGCGGGGTACACCGGGGAGCTGTTTTTT.

The CDR3 coding sequence is TGTGCCAGCAGCGTAGACGGAACCCACTGGGAGACCCAGTACTTC. Translating it yields CASSVDGTHWETQYF. The chain couples TRBV9 to TRBJ2-5; D unclear. Per the germline V gene, CDR1 is SGDLS and CDR2 is YYNGEE. The CDR3 totals 15 residues. The V and J ends lost 0 bases and 5 bases respectively, with 14 bases between them.

This clonotype came up many times. J is TRBJ2-1 and V is TRBV20-1; 13 positions agree with TRBD2. V gave up 2 bases and J gave up 4 bases; unmatched junction bases: 11. The CDR3 length is 18 residues. Germline lookup yields CDR1 DFQATT and CDR2 SNEGSKA (reference sequence). CDR3 region: CSARSGTSGNGIYNEQFF. The CDR3 nucleotides are TGCAGTGCTAGATCCGGGACTAGCGGGAACGGGATTTACAATGAGCAGTTCTTC.

This clonotype was seen at least ten times. This chain joins TRBV20-1 and TRBJ2-5; D might be TRBD1 or TRBD2, each matching 6 bases. The CDR3 loop spans 13 amino acids. The V end was cut by 8 bases, the J end by 6 bases, with 19 bases between. Per the germline V gene, CDR1 is DFQATT and CDR2 is SNEGSKA (reference sequence). The CDR3 reads CSPSGALRQTQYF. The CDR3 DNA sequence: TGCAGTCCTTCGGGGGCCCTTCGCCAGACCCAGTACTTC.

Concerning this clonotype: A much larger clone sits a single nucleotide away, making a read error possible. This rearrangement joins TRBV12-3 or TRBV12-4 to TRBJ2-3, with 10 bases that match TRBD2. CDR3 length: 15 amino acids. The CDR3 DNA reads TGTGCCAACAAGCGGGAGGGCCGTTGGACAGATATGCAGTATTTT. This codes for CANKREGRWTDMQYF.

This clonotype was seen many times. The junction departs from germline at one end; a sequencing error may be responsible. The V call is TRBV3-1, the J call TRBJ2-5; 8 bases map to TRBD2. The CDR3 length is 16 residues. Germline V gives CDR1 LGHDT, CDR2 YNNKEL (reference sequence). The CDR3 loop is CASRQVTSGYQETQYF. The CDR3 DNA sequence: TGTGCCAGCAGACAAGTTACTAGCGGATACCAAGAGACCCAGTACTTC.

This clonotype was seen at least ten times. The chain recombines TRBV24-1 with TRBJ2-3; D uncertain. The CDR3 runs to 13 residues. Germline CDR1 is KGHDR and CDR2 is SFDVKD. The V end lost 4 bases, the J end lost 3 bases, and 7 bases lay between the germline ends. CDR3 protein: CATSDSLTDTQYF. CDR3 sequence (DNA): TGTGCCACCAGTGACTCCCTAACAGATACGCAGTATTTT.